These 24 T cell receptor beta chains were sequenced from one sample in a study of cytomegalovirus exposure and HLA in healthy donors. Sequenced by immunoSEQ multiplex PCR; TCRdb stores in-frame clones only, minus some. The sample includes about 130,000 clones, 94% seen only once; the top ten take 1% to 1.5%. Material for sequencing was PBMCs. The receptors derive from a woman younger than 30 in good health and CMV-seronegative.

The CDR3 DNA is TGTGCCAGCGAATACAGCGGGAGAGGGGACCAAGATACGCAGTATTTT. Translating gives CASEYSGRGDQDTQYF. The chain employs TRBV2 and TRBJ2-3; 8 bases map to TRBD2. Germline V gene data show CDR1 as SNHLY and CDR2 as FYNNEI. The CDR3 covers 16 residues. The junction had 15 bases not matched to a gene; V was cut back by 8 bases and J by 5 bases. Supplemented by reference TRBV2 and TRBJ2-3, the full variable domain reads EPEVTQTPSHQVTQMGQEVILRCVPISNHLYFYWYRQILGQKVEFLVSFYNNEISEKSEIFDDQFSVERPDGSNFTLKIRSTKLEDSAMYFCASEYSGRGDQDTQYFGPGTRLTVL.

CDR3 loop: CASSSGVDTQYF. Here the CDR3 DNA reads TGTGCCAGCAGCTCAGGGGTAGATACGCAGTATTTT. The chain uses TRBV7-8 and TRBJ2-3, with D possibly TRBD1 on 6 matching bases. Deletions cut 4 bases from V and 5 bases from J, with 7 bases between. The germline V gene encodes CDR1 SGHVS and CDR2 FQNEAQ. The CDR3 consists of 12 residues.

The V and J genes are TRBV7-9 and TRBJ1-1, with D maybe TRBD1 (5 bases). The CDR3 has 14 amino acids. Per germline, CDR1 SEHNR and CDR2 FQNEAQ (reference sequence). Trimming removed 1 base at V and 5 bases at J, with 11 bases between. This CDR3 is CASSLDTGGTEAFF. The CDR3 DNA is TGTGCCAGCAGCTTAGATACTGGGGGGACTGAAGCTTTCTTT.

The chain combines TRBV5-4 with TRBJ2-7; 7 bases match TRBD1. The CDR3 is 15 amino acids. Unmatched junction bases numbered 7, after V lost 4 bases and J lost 0 bases. Germline V gene sequence: CDR1 SGHNT, CDR2 YYREEE (reference sequence). In DNA, the CDR3 is TGTGCCAGCAGCACCCGGGACAGAAGCTCCTACGAGCAGTACTTC. Translated, it gives CASSTRDRSSYEQYF.

V is TRBV2 and J is TRBJ1-1; D gene unclear. CDR1 is SNHLY and CDR2 is FYNNEI in the germline V gene. The CDR3 runs to 12 residues. The V and J ends lost 4 bases and 11 bases respectively, with 14 bases between them. The CDR3 DNA reads TGTGCCAGCAGTGTGTTGTCCCCGTCGGCTTTCTTT. Encoded protein: CASSVLSPSAFF.

The rearrangement joins TRBV14 to TRBJ2-6; no clear D gene. The V and J ends lost 0 bases and 0 bases respectively, with 9 bases between them. The CDR3 contains 17 residues. Germline V gene data show CDR1 as SGHDN and CDR2 as FVKESK. As DNA, the CDR3 is TGTGCCAGCAGCCAAGAGTACGGTTCCTCTGGGGCCAACGTCCTGACTTTC. This sequence encodes CASSQEYGSSGANVLTF.

The DNA of the CDR3 is TGTGCCACCAGCTATTGGACTAGCGGGCATGACACAGATACGCAGTATTTT. Translating it yields CATSYWTSGHDTDTQYF. The chain employs TRBV15 and TRBJ2-3; 11 positions match TRBD2. CDR3 length: 17 residues. V trimming: 5 bases; J trimming: 2 bases; junction bases outside the gene matches: 9. Germline-derived CDR1 and CDR2 are LNHNV and YYDKDF (reference sequence).

The chain combines TRBV30 with TRBJ1-3; 9 nucleotides align to TRBD1. The CDR3 length is 14 residues. V lost 3 bases and J lost 8; bases outside the gene matches: 8. The germline V gene has CDR1 GTSNPN and CDR2 SVGIG (reference sequence). CDR3 DNA: TGTGCCTGGAGCCCGGGACAGGGCAGGCACACCATATATTTT. Amino acid sequence: CAWSPGQGRHTIYF.

The chain is built from TRBV14 and TRBJ1-2; possible D gene TRBD1, 6 bases. V shed 0 bases and J shed 5 bases, with 13 bases lying between them. There are 15 residues in the CDR3. Germline V gene lookup returns CDR1 SGHDN and CDR2 FVKESK. The CDR3 DNA sequence: TGTGCCAGCAGCCAAGATATGCGGACAGATTATGGCTACACCTTC. It translates to CASSQDMRTDYGYTF.

This clone was seen a single time. V gene TRBV1 combines with J gene TRBJ2-5; TRBD2 is taken as the D call from the table, unchecked against the DNA. TRBV1 represents a pseudogene. This CDR3 has 17 amino acids. The CDR3 protein is CTSSQGGAALREETQYF. The CDR3 DNA reads as TGCACCAGCAGCCAAGGCGGAGCGGCCCTCCGAGAAGAGACCCAGTACTTC.

V gene TRBV21-1 combines with J gene TRBJ1-1. TRBV21-1 is marked as a pseudogene. The CDR3 is 15 amino acids. The CDR3 is CASGVGGRRSTEAFF. The CDR3 coding sequence is TGTGCCAGCGGGGTCGGGGGAAGGAGATCCACTGAAGCTTTCTTT.

The chain combines TRBV6-6 with TRBJ1-3; 7 positions match TRBD1. Germline CDR1 reads MNHNY; CDR2 reads SVGAGI (reference sequence). CDR3 size: 15 residues. Trimming removed 2 bases from V and 3 bases from J; junction bases left unmatched: 4. The CDR3 bases are TGTGCCAGCAGTTACGCAGGGGGATTTGGAAACACCATATATTTT. The encoded protein is CASSYAGGFGNTIYF.

This CDR3 is CASRYTGVNEKLFF. The CDR3 nucleotides read TGTGCCAGCAGATATACAGGGGTTAATGAAAAACTGTTTTTT. V gene TRBV2 combines with J gene TRBJ1-4; 7 bases fit TRBD1. V lost 6 bases, J lost 4 bases, and 5 bases stayed unmatched. Looked up from germline, CDR1 is SNHLY and CDR2 is FYNNEI. CDR3 length: 14 amino acids.

In its sample, this clone was seen a few times. This chain links TRBV5-1 with TRBJ2-2, with D possibly matching TRBD1 (7 bases). The germline V gene encodes CDR1 SGHRS and CDR2 YFSETQ. The V end was cut by 5 bases, the J end by 4 bases, with 18 bases between. This CDR3 region has 16 residues. This chain's CDR3 is CASSTGALGGTGELFF. Here the CDR3 DNA reads TGCGCCAGCAGTACAGGGGCCCTCGGGGGCACCGGGGAGCTGTTTTTT.

The chain is built from TRBV15 and TRBJ2-7; 10 nucleotides match TRBD1. The CDR3 covers 16 residues. CDR1 is LNHNV and CDR2 is YYDKDF in the germline V gene (reference sequence). The V and J ends lost 0 bases and 2 bases, in that order; junction bases with no gene match: 4. CDR3 protein: CATSRDVGTGAYEQYF. CDR3 DNA: TGTGCCACCAGCAGAGATGTCGGGACAGGGGCCTACGAGCAGTACTTC.

CDR3 DNA: TGTGCCAGCAGCCCCAGACTAGCGGGGAAGGAGACCCAGTACTTC. Its protein product is CASSPRLAGKETQYF. The chain combines TRBV11-1 with TRBJ2-5; 11 bases match TRBD2. Trimming cost V 5 bases and J 5 bases; bases outside gene matches: 7. The germline V gene encodes CDR1 SGHAT and CDR2 FQDESV (reference sequence). The CDR3 length is 15 residues.

J is TRBJ2-7 and V is TRBV12-5; D remains ambiguous. The CDR3 has 14 amino acids. Trimming shortened V by 3 bases and J by 1 base, and 10 bases separated the two germline ends. Germline CDR1 reads LGHNT; CDR2 reads FRNRAP. The CDR3 is CASGFVRKSYEQYF. As DNA, the CDR3 is TGTGCTAGTGGTTTTGTCAGAAAATCCTACGAGCAGTACTTC. The full variable domain, rest sourced from reference TRBV12-5 and TRBJ2-7, is DARVTQTPRHKVTEMGQEVTMRCQPILGHNTVFWYRQTMMQGLELLAYFRNRAPLDDSGMPKDRFSAEMPDATLATLKIQPSEPRDSAVYFCASGFVRKSYEQYFGPGTRLTVT.

V and J are TRBV10-2 and TRBJ1-1; D uncertain. The V end was cut by 7 bases, the J end by 6 bases, with 18 bases between. The CDR3 is 14 amino acids. Germline values: CDR1 WSHSY, CDR2 SAAADI. The CDR3 region has the DNA TGCGCCAGCACCCTTGACACGGTGGGCGCTGAAGCTTTCTTT. Protein sequence: CASTLDTVGAEAFF.

The J gene is TRBJ2-5, the V gene TRBV20-1; D might be TRBD1 (5 bases). The CDR3 extends over 11 amino acids. CDR1 and CDR2 (germline): DFQATT, SNEGSKA (reference sequence). V was pared by 6 bases and J by 6 bases, with 11 bases between. The CDR3 DNA follows: TGCAGTGCGCTCAGGGTTAAGACCCAGTACTTC. Its protein is CSALRVKTQYF.

V gene TRBV6-5 combines with J gene TRBJ2-6, with 7 nucleotides matching TRBD1. CDR3 length equals 15 residues. The trim removed 3 bases at V and 2 bases at J, leaving 1 base unmatched. Looked up from germline, CDR1 is MNHEY and CDR2 is SVGAGI. The DNA of the CDR3 is TGTGCCAGCAGTTATGACAGGGCTGGGGCCAACGTCCTGACTTTC. Protein: CASSYDRAGANVLTF.

This clone occurred once. V gene TRBV6-5 combines with J gene TRBJ2-1; D is perhaps TRBD2 (6 bases). Per germline, CDR1 MNHEY and CDR2 SVGAGI. V dropped 10 bases and J dropped 9 bases, with 19 bases sitting between them. The CDR3 sequence is 13 residues long. CDR3 amino acids: CATTWRGGSEQFF. Here the CDR3 DNA reads TGTGCCACAACATGGAGGGGTGGCAGTGAGCAGTTCTTC.

Concerning this clone itself: One end of the junction does not line up with germline, which may come from a read error. This rearrangement joins TRBV7-7 to TRBJ2-7; 9 bases align to TRBD1. Germline-derived CDR1 and CDR2 are SSHAT and FNYEAQ (reference sequence). The CDR3 has 13 residues. This CDR3 reads CASSPGQGDEQYF. The DNA of the CDR3 is TGTGCTAGCAGCCCGGGACAGGGCGACGAGCAGTACTTC.

The chain combines TRBV11-2 with TRBJ1-3; D gene uncertain. The CDR3 totals 15 residues. Per the germline V gene, CDR1 is SGHAT and CDR2 is FQNNGV. V was trimmed by 1 base and J by 4 bases, leaving 11 bases between them. The chain's CDR3 is CASSLVKGGGNTIYF. CDR3 nucleotides: TGTGCCAGCAGCTTAGTAAAGGGAGGAGGAAACACCATATATTTT.

V is TRBV5-1 and J is TRBJ1-1, with TRBD1 matching 8 bases. Germline V CDR1 and CDR2: SGHRS, YFSETQ. The CDR3 length is 15 residues. The junction had 3 bases not matched to a gene; V was cut back by 0 bases and J by 2 bases. CDR3 bases: TGCGCCAGCAGCTTGGGACAGGGGAGCAACACTGAAGCTTTCTTT. Its translation: CASSLGQGSNTEAFF. The full variable domain, rest sourced from reference TRBV5-1 and TRBJ1-1, is KAGVTQTPRYLIKTRGQQVTLSCSPISGHRSVSWYQQTPGQGLQFLFEYFSETQRNKGNFPGRFSGRQFSNSRSEMNVSTLELGDSALYLCASSLGQGSNTEAFFGQGTRLTVV.